Presented here are 16 T cell receptor beta chains from one specimen sequenced in a study of CD8+CD57+ T cells in acquired aplastic anemia. The template for TCR beta VDJ and CDR3 sequence profiling was genomic DNA. In TCRdb, the reads were re-called with MiXCR into one record per CDR3 protein. The table records around 200,000 distinct CDR3 sequences, around half of them present only once. Sequenced material: sorted CD4+, CD8+, or CD8+CD57+ T cells (not recorded which) from PBMCs. The receptors originated from a human donor in good health, serving as a control.

The V and J genes are TRBV18 and TRBJ1-1; no definite D call. Germline lookup yields CDR1 KGHSH and CDR2 LQKENI. Trimming removed 5 bases at V and 0 bases at J, with 10 bases between. The CDR3 is 14 amino acids. The CDR3 nucleotides read TGTGCCAGCTCAGCCAGAAATATGAACACTGAAGCTTTCTTT. Translated, it gives CASSARNMNTEAFF. The variable domain in full, completed from reference TRBV18 and TRBJ1-1, reads NAGVMQNPRHLVRRRGQEARLRCSPMKGHSHVYWYRQLPEEGLKFMVYLQKENIIDESGMPKERFSAEFPKEGPSILRIQQVVRGDSAAYFCASSARNMNTEAFFGQGTRLTVV.

The genes are TRBV20-1 and TRBJ1-6, with D perhaps matching TRBD1 (5 bases). V shed 0 bases and J shed 16 bases, with 13 bases lying between them. Germline CDR1 and CDR2: DFQATT and SNEGSKA (reference sequence). CDR3 size: 12 residues. The CDR3 DNA reads TGCAGTGCTAGAGATGATGGGGGTCCGCTCCACTTT. The encoded protein is CSARDDGGPLHF.

The chain joins TRBV7-8 to TRBJ1-6, with 9 bases that match TRBD1. V lost 3 bases, J lost 5 bases, and 2 bases stayed unmatched. The germline V gene encodes CDR1 SGHVS and CDR2 FQNEAQ. The length of the CDR3 is 15 residues. The CDR3 DNA is TGTGCCAGCAGCTTGACAGGGGGGGATAATTCACCCCTCCACTTT. This sequence encodes CASSLTGGDNSPLHF.

In its sample, this clonotype was seen once. The chain recombines TRBV10-3 with TRBJ1-6, with TRBD1 identical over 9 bases. J gave up 7 bases and V 5 bases, and 6 bases lay outside the gene matches. The germline gives CDR1 ENHRY, CDR2 SYGVKD. This CDR3 has 15 amino acids. CDR3: CAISRTGEENSPLHF. CDR3 in DNA: TGTGCCATCAGTCGGACAGGGGAGGAGAATTCACCCCTCCACTTT.

There are many counts of this clonotype. The rearrangement links TRBV5-5 to TRBJ2-7; a weak D match, TRBD1 (6 bases). This CDR3 has 15 residues. The germline gives CDR1 SGHKS, CDR2 YYEKEE (reference sequence). Trimming left V 5 bases short and J 3 bases short, with 18 bases between. In DNA, the CDR3 is TGTGCCAGCAGATTCAACCCAGGGGCCTTCTACGAGCAGTACTTC. It is translated as CASRFNPGAFYEQYF. Full variable domain (remainder filled in from reference TRBV5-5 and TRBJ2-7): DAGVTQSPTHLIKTRGQQVTLRCSPISGHKSVSWYQQVLGQGPQFIFQYYEKEERGRGNFPDRFSARQFPNYSSELNVNALLLGDSALYLCASRFNPGAFYEQYFGPGTRLTVT.

The rearrangement links TRBV5-4 to TRBJ1-5, with 10 bases matching TRBD1. V trimming: 5 bases; J trimming: 1 base; junction bases outside the gene matches: 15. Germline values: CDR1 SGHNT, CDR2 YYREEE (reference sequence). The CDR3 extends over 19 amino acids. CDR3 bases: TGTGCCAGCAGTTTAGGGTGGACAGGGGGGAGAGGAAGCAATCAGCCCCAGCATTTT. Translating it yields CASSLGWTGGRGSNQPQHF.

This clonotype was seen only once. The chain joins TRBV9 to TRBJ2-5; 16 positions match TRBD2. Germline-derived CDR1 and CDR2 are SGDLS and YYNGEE. The CDR3 runs to 17 residues. V was pared by 3 bases and J by 5 bases, with 7 bases of the junction left unmatched. CDR3 amino acids: CASSEGLAGGPEETQYF. Written as DNA, the CDR3 is TGTGCCAGCAGCGAGGGACTAGCGGGAGGGCCGGAGGAGACCCAGTACTTC.

This clonotype was recorded only once. The chain employs TRBV7-9 and TRBJ2-7; a possible D gene is TRBD1 (6 bases). The CDR3 length is 14 residues. V gave up 5 bases and J gave up 2 bases, with 13 bases separating them. Germline values: CDR1 SEHNR, CDR2 FQNEAQ (reference sequence). CDR3: CASSAPRTAYEQYF. In nucleotides, the CDR3 is TGTGCCAGCAGCGCGCCTAGGACAGCCTACGAGCAGTACTTC. The full variable domain, in which reference TRBV7-9 and TRBJ2-7 provide the parts outside the CDR3, is DTGVSQNPRHKITKRGQNVTFRCDPISEHNRLYWYRQTLGQGPEFLTYFQNEAQLEKSRLLSDRFSAERPKGSFSTLEIQRTEQGDSAMYLCASSAPRTAYEQYFGPGTRLTVT.

This clonotype was counted at least ten times. The V and J genes are TRBV2 and TRBJ1-5; 7 bases are shared with TRBD1. The CDR3 covers 16 residues. Unmatched junction bases numbered 10, after V lost 5 bases and J lost 3 bases. CDR1 and CDR2 from the germline V gene are SNHLY and FYNNEI. The CDR3 coding sequence is TGTGCCAGCAGTTCCTCGGTGACAGGGACCAATCAGCCCCAGCATTTT. It encodes CASSSSVTGTNQPQHF.

The sample holds many counts of this clonotype. The chain recombines TRBV6-1 with TRBJ2-7, with D possibly being TRBD2 (5 bases). The CDR3 runs 15 residues. Germline assignment: CDR1 MNHNS and CDR2 SASEGT. V was clipped by 5 bases and J by 3 bases, with 17 bases between them. CDR3 amino acids: CASSTLAPALYEQYF. In nucleotides, the CDR3 is TGTGCCAGCAGTACCCTAGCTCCGGCCCTCTACGAGCAGTACTTC.

The chain uses TRBV2 and TRBJ2-3; D is perhaps TRBD2 (5 bases). Trimming removed 11 bases at V and 3 bases at J, with 15 bases between. This CDR3 is built from 13 residues. The germline CDR1 and CDR2 sequences are SNHLY and FYNNEI. As DNA, the CDR3 is TGTGCCGCTCAACTCGGGGAAACAGATACGCAGTATTTT. Encoded protein: CAAQLGETDTQYF. The whole variable domain, filled in from reference TRBV2 and TRBJ2-3, reads EPEVTQTPSHQVTQMGQEVILRCVPISNHLYFYWYRQILGQKVEFLVSFYNNEISEKSEIFDDQFSVERPDGSNFTLKIRSTKLEDSAMYFCAAQLGETDTQYFGPGTRLTVL.

The chain employs TRBV7-9 and TRBJ1-1; 11 nucleotides line up with TRBD1. The germline CDR1 and CDR2 sequences are SEHNR and FQNEAQ (reference sequence). With 6 bases clipped from V and 1 base from J, the junction kept 10 bases outside the gene matches. The CDR3 contains 17 residues. The CDR3 bases are TGTGCCAGCAGTACGATGCTGGGACAGGGGGGGAACACTGAAGCTTTCTTT. Protein: CASSTMLGQGGNTEAFF.

This chain links TRBV12-3 or TRBV12-4 with TRBJ2-7, with 10 bases fitting TRBD2. V shed 5 bases, J shed 2 bases, and the junction held 3 bases outside the gene matches. CDR3 length: 14 residues. CDR3 region: CASSRTSGTYEQYF. The CDR3 DNA sequence: TGTGCCAGCAGTCGGACTAGCGGTACCTACGAGCAGTACTTC.

A few counts support this clonotype. The CDR3 sequence: CASSGGDSSYEQYF. DNA for the CDR3: TGTGCCAGCAGCGGGGGGGACAGCTCCTACGAGCAGTACTTC. The V and J genes are TRBV6-5 and TRBJ2-7, with a possible D match to TRBD2 (8 bases). Trimming removed 6 bases from V and 0 bases from J, with 12 bases in between. The germline V gene has CDR1 MNHEY and CDR2 SVGAGI. The CDR3 totals 14 residues.

This chain uses TRBV2 with TRBJ2-7, with TRBD2 matching 10 bases. CDR3 length: 15 amino acids. V was clipped by 5 bases and J by 0 bases; unmatched bases: 4. The germline gives CDR1 SNHLY, CDR2 FYNNEI. The CDR3 sequence: CASSLTSGPSYEQYF. As DNA, the CDR3 is TGTGCCAGCAGTCTGACTAGCGGGCCCTCCTACGAGCAGTACTTC.

This clonotype was seen ten or more times. The CDR3 region is CASSMGGYYGYTF. The CDR3 nucleotides read TGTGCCAGTAGTATGGGAGGGTACTATGGCTACACCTTC. The rearrangement links TRBV19 to TRBJ1-2; D ambiguous. The CDR3 has 13 residues. Germline CDR1 LNHDA, CDR2 SQIVND (reference sequence). V was pared by 3 bases and J by 3 bases, with 8 bases between.